The 14 T cell receptor beta chains reported below all come from one sample, sequenced in a study of blood T cell repertoires in COVID-19. Profiling relied on immunoSEQ multiplex PCR, and the TCRdb table lists in-frame clones only, not all of them. The sample includes roughly 270,000 clones, roughly 86% of them seen just once. Source material: peripheral blood. These receptors were collected from a man aged 18-30 years with active or convalescent COVID-19.

This chain joins TRBV9 and TRBJ1-2; 7 bases map to TRBD1. The CDR3 has 13 residues. Germline assignment: CDR1 SGDLS and CDR2 YYNGEE. Germline trimming cut 8 bases from V and 6 bases from J; bases unmatched to any gene: 10. Written as DNA, the CDR3 is TGTGCCAGTGACAAGGGACAGAACGATGGCTACACCTTC. Its translation: CASDKGQNDGYTF.

V is TRBV7-9 and J is TRBJ1-1, with a possible D match to TRBD1 (5 bases). Germline CDR1 and CDR2: SEHNR and FQNEAQ (reference sequence). CDR3 length equals 16 residues. V was pared by 6 bases and J by 5 bases, with 22 bases between. Written as DNA, the CDR3 is TGTGCCAGCAGACCAACCCACTCGGGGGAAGGAACTGAAGCTTTCTTT. Its translation is CASRPTHSGEGTEAFF.

The count of this clone is one. CDR3 DNA sequence: TGCGCCAGCAGCCAAGTCCTTGATGGAGGAGGCTATGGCTACACCTTC. Translated: CASSQVLDGGGYGYTF. The chain joins TRBV4-3 to TRBJ1-2; D remains unclear. The CDR3 is made up of 16 amino acids. V was trimmed by 1 base and J by 4 bases, leaving 16 bases between them. CDR1 is LGHNA, CDR2 YSLEER, per germline.

This sequence joins TRBV10-3 and TRBJ1-1; the match to TRBD1 covers 7 bases. The V gene end was trimmed by 7 bases and the J gene end by 5 bases; junction bases not matched to a gene: 10. Germline V gene data show CDR1 as ENHRY and CDR2 as SYGVKD. The CDR3 has 14 amino acids. DNA for the CDR3: TGTGCCATCAAAAAGACAGGGTTCAAGACTGAAGCTTTCTTT. Its translation is CAIKKTGFKTEAFF.

This clone is a singleton in its sample. CDR3 DNA sequence: TGCGCCAGCAGCCAAGAAAAATGGAGCTCCTACGAGCAGTACTTC. Protein sequence: CASSQEKWSSYEQYF. V usage is TRBV4-1 and J usage is TRBJ2-7, with D unclear. V dropped 0 bases and J dropped 0 bases, with 9 bases sitting between them. This CDR3 comprises 15 residues. In germline, CDR1 is MGHRA, CDR2 YSYEKL.

This CDR3 reads CASSYSASQAIHTQYF. In DNA form, the CDR3 reads TGTGCCAGCAGTTATTCAGCTTCCCAGGCCATCCATACGCAGTATTTT. The chain is built from TRBV6-2 or TRBV6-3 and TRBJ2-3; the D is unclear. Deletions cut 3 bases from V and 7 bases from J, with 20 bases between. The V gene's germline CDR1 is MNHEY and CDR2 SVGEGT. This CDR3 is 16 amino acids long.

This clone was observed a few times. This rearrangement joins TRBV3-1 (or the pseudogene TRBV3-2) to TRBJ1-2, with TRBD1 matching 9 bases. Germline CDR1 is LGHDT and CDR2 is YNNKEL (reference sequence). Trimming at V came to 4 bases and at J to 8 bases, leaving 2 bases not matched to a gene. This CDR3 is 12 amino acids long. CDR3 sequence: CASSRQGVGYTF. DNA of the CDR3: TGTGCCAGCAGCCGACAGGGGGTAGGCTACACCTTC.

This rearrangement joins TRBV9 to TRBJ2-2, with D possibly TRBD1 on 7 matching bases. The CDR3 is 15 amino acids. Deletions cut 3 bases from V and 4 bases from J, with 13 bases between. The germline CDR1 and CDR2 sequences are SGDLS and YYNGEE. The CDR3, as DNA: TGTGCCAGCAGCGCGGAGGGGACAGCCACCGGGGAGCTGTTTTTT. Its translation is CASSAEGTATGELFF.

The chain uses TRBV19 and TRBJ1-6; 8 positions agree with TRBD1. Germline trimming cut 3 bases from V and 11 bases from J; bases unmatched to any gene: 9. The CDR3 runs 15 residues. Germline V gene lookup returns CDR1 LNHDA and CDR2 SQIVND (reference sequence). Here the CDR3 reads CASSMSSGGGPPLHF. CDR3 in DNA: TGTGCCAGTAGTATGTCTTCAGGGGGCGGACCACCCCTCCACTTT.

This chain joins TRBV19 and TRBJ1-2; D not resolved. Germline V CDR1 and CDR2: LNHDA, SQIVND (reference sequence). The V and J ends lost 3 bases and 4 bases respectively, with 9 bases between them. The CDR3 spans 13 residues. For the CDR3, the DNA is TGTGCCAGTAGTATGTCTGTCCTCTATGGCTACACCTTC. It codes for CASSMSVLYGYTF.

CDR3 bases: TGTGCCAGCAGCCCACTGAGGTGGAGGGACATTCAGTACTTC. Translating gives CASSPLRWRDIQYF. The chain joins TRBV7-2 to TRBJ2-4, with D possibly being TRBD2 (6 bases). In germline, CDR1 is SGHTA, CDR2 FQGNSA. Trimming removed 5 bases at V and 8 bases at J, with 16 bases between. The length of the CDR3 is 14 residues.

This chain links TRBV5-3 with TRBJ2-7, with 8 bases identical to TRBD1. TRBV5-3 counts as an open reading frame of uncertain function. The CDR3 runs to 13 residues. The V and J ends lost 3 bases and 4 bases, in that order; junction bases with no gene match: 3. DNA of the CDR3: TGTGCCAGAAGCTATCGACAGGGGTACGAGCAGTACTTC. Amino acid sequence: CARSYRQGYEQYF.

The chain uses TRBV15 and TRBJ2-5, with 9 positions matching TRBD2. Losses at the gene ends were 2 bases for V and 5 bases for J; bases not matched to a gene: 12. Germline values: CDR1 LNHNV, CDR2 YYDKDF (reference sequence). This CDR3 is 17 amino acids long. This CDR3 reads CATSRPVVAGAPETQYF. CDR3 in DNA: TGTGCCACCAGCAGACCTGTGGTAGCGGGGGCCCCGGAGACCCAGTACTTC.

The genes are TRBV21-1 and TRBJ1-1; the table names TRBD1, a call not compared with the DNA. TRBV21-1 is labeled a pseudogene. The CDR3 consists of 14 residues. In nucleotides, the CDR3 is TGTGCCAGCAAGGGACAGGGGTTCGGCACTGAAGCTTTCTTT. The encoded protein is CASKGQGFGTEAFF.